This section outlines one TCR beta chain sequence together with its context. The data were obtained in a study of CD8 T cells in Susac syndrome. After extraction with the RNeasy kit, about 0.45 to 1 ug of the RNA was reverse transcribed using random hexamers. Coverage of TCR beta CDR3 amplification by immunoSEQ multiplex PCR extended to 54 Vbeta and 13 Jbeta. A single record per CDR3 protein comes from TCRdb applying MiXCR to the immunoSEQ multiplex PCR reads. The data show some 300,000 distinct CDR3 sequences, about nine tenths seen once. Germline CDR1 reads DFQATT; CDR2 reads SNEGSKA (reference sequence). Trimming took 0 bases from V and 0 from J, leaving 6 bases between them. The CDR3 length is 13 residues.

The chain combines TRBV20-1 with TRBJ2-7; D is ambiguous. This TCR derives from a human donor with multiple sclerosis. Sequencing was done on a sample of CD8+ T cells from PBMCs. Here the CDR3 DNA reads TGCAGTGCTAGAGAAGGTCTCTCCTACGAGCAGTACTTC. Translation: CSAREGLSYEQYF.